The 25 T cell receptor beta chains below come from one sample, sequenced in a study of shared clonotypes between healthy human individuals. Sequencing was performed with immunoSEQ multiplex PCR; in TCRdb, only in-frame clones are kept and a portion is missing. The sample lists 2,500,000 or so clones, just under 95% occurring once. Material: naive CD4+ T cells from PBMCs. As to subset: CD45RA+ positively selected. All receptors come from a man younger than 35 in good health. Some clones in this sample may be carry-over from other donors' samples.

This clone appeared a single time. This specimen includes other DNA sequences encoding the same CDR3. The CDR3 region has the DNA TGCGCCAGCAGCTTGCTAGGACAGGGGAACAATGAGCAGTTCTTC. It specifies CASSLLGQGNNEQFF. V usage is TRBV5-1 and J usage is TRBJ2-1; 9 nucleotides agree with TRBD1. The J segment lost 5 bases and the V segment lost 1 base, leaving 4 bases of the junction unmatched. CDR1 and CDR2 (germline): SGHRS, YFSETQ. This CDR3 is built from 15 residues.

V usage is TRBV11-2 and J usage is TRBJ2-5; no reliable D call. The CDR3 consists of 14 residues. Germline loops: CDR1 SGHAT, CDR2 FQNNGV. The germline V and J ends were trimmed by 3 bases and 5 bases, with 13 bases remaining between them. Written as DNA, the CDR3 is TGTGCCAGCAGCTTCTCCACCGTTCCGGAGACCCAGTACTTC. This gives the protein CASSFSTVPETQYF. The whole variable domain, filled in from reference TRBV11-2 and TRBJ2-5, reads EAGVAQSPRYKIIEKRQSVAFWCNPISGHATLYWYQQILGQGPKLLIQFQNNGVVDDSQLPKDRFSAERLKGVDSTLKIQPAKLEDSAVYLCASSFSTVPETQYFGPGTRLLVL.

The rearrangement joins TRBV6-5 to TRBJ1-3, with TRBD1 matching over 8 bases. With 6 bases clipped from V and 5 bases from J, the junction kept 6 bases outside the gene matches. This CDR3 comprises 14 residues. Germline V lookup: CDR1 MNHEY, CDR2 SVGAGI. This CDR3 is CASREDRARNTIYF. The CDR3 nucleotides are TGTGCCAGCAGAGAGGACAGGGCAAGAAACACCATATATTTT.

The sample holds a few counts of this clone. Other DNA sequences within the sample encode an identical CDR3. The CDR3 loop is CASSLTGGSYNEQFF. CDR3 DNA: TGCGCCAGCAGCTTGACAGGGGGCTCCTACAATGAGCAGTTCTTC. The V gene is TRBV5-1, the J gene TRBJ2-1; 8 nucleotides line up with TRBD1. The CDR3 runs to 15 residues. The junction had 0 bases not matched to a gene; V was cut back by 1 base and J by 0 bases. Looked up from germline, CDR1 is SGHRS and CDR2 is YFSETQ.

The count of this clone is one. The sample has other DNA sequences that encode this CDR3 too. The rearrangement links TRBV28 to TRBJ1-5, with no clear D. Looked up from germline, CDR1 is MDHEN and CDR2 is SYDVKM. The V and J ends lost 3 bases and 2 bases respectively, with 8 bases between them. This CDR3 region has 14 residues. The CDR3 sequence is CASSLSGGNQPQHF. Written as DNA, the CDR3 is TGTGCCAGCAGTTTGAGCGGAGGCAATCAGCCCCAGCATTTT.

The chain employs TRBV19 and TRBJ2-3; D uncertain. Trimming took 6 bases from V and 2 from J, leaving 3 bases between them. This CDR3 has 11 residues. CDR1 and CDR2 (germline): LNHDA, SQIVND (reference sequence). The CDR3 reads CASSHTDTQYF. CDR3 coding DNA: TGTGCCAGTAGCCACACAGATACGCAGTATTTT.

The CDR3 DNA follows: TGTGCCAGCAGTGAATCGCCAAACTCCTACAATGAGCAGTTCTTC. This codes for CASSESPNSYNEQFF. The chain joins TRBV6-1 to TRBJ2-1; D is uncertain. The CDR3 sequence is 15 residues long. From germline, CDR1 is MNHNS and CDR2 SASEGT. Deletions cut 2 bases from V and 0 bases from J, with 8 bases between.

The count of this clone is one. This sequence joins TRBV5-8 and TRBJ2-1; 8 positions match TRBD2. The V gene's germline CDR1 is SGHTS and CDR2 YDEGEE. The CDR3 loop spans 17 amino acids. V lost 0 bases to trimming and J lost 4 bases; unmatched junction nucleotides: 9. CDR3 loop: CASSLATTSGGYNEQFF. Here the CDR3 DNA reads TGTGCCAGCAGCTTGGCCACGACATCGGGGGGGTACAATGAGCAGTTCTTC. The complete variable domain, with remaining parts taken from reference TRBV5-8 and TRBJ2-1, reads EAGVTQSPTHLIKTRGQQATLRCSPISGHTSVYWYQQALGLGLQFLLWYDEGEERNRGNFPPRFSGRQFPNYSSELNVNALELEDSALYLCASSLATTSGGYNEQFFGPGTRLTVL.

This clone has only a few counts. The chain is built from TRBV2 and TRBJ1-1; D unresolved. The CDR3 is made up of 12 amino acids. Trimming took off 4 bases at V and 7 bases at J, with 10 bases between the two ends. Germline loops: CDR1 SNHLY, CDR2 FYNNEI. CDR3 DNA sequence: TGTGCCAGCAGTGTGGTGATGGGTGAAGCTTTCTTT. Translated: CASSVVMGEAFF.

The J gene is TRBJ1-2, the V gene TRBV25-1, with 9 bases that match TRBD1. The V segment lost 6 bases and the J segment 8 bases; nucleotides outside the gene matches: 7. The germline V gene has CDR1 MGHDK and CDR2 SYGVNS. This CDR3 region has 13 residues. This chain's CDR3 is CASSSQGASGYTF. The CDR3 coding sequence is TGTGCCAGCAGCTCACAGGGGGCAAGCGGCTACACCTTC.

This clone was seen once. This rearrangement joins TRBV9 to TRBJ2-7, with a weak D call TRBD2 (6 bases). This CDR3 is built from 14 residues. The germline V and J ends were trimmed by 0 bases and 4 bases, with 11 bases remaining between them. Per the germline V gene, CDR1 is SGDLS and CDR2 is YYNGEE. CDR3 loop: CASSVDPGRYEQYF. CDR3 nucleotides: TGTGCCAGCAGCGTAGACCCAGGGAGGTACGAGCAGTACTTC.

The chain employs TRBV5-1 and TRBJ2-7; TRBD2 agrees at 8 bases. Losses at the gene ends were 4 bases for V and 3 bases for J; bases not matched to a gene: 12. The CDR3 is made up of 16 amino acids. The germline gives CDR1 SGHRS, CDR2 YFSETQ. The CDR3 DNA is TGCGCCAGCAGCCCACTGGGGTCCGGGACTAGCTACGAGCAGTACTTC. Its protein is CASSPLGSGTSYEQYF.

This clone was observed a handful of times. This chain uses TRBV28 with TRBJ1-1; possibly TRBD1 for D (5 bases). Per the germline V gene, CDR1 is MDHEN and CDR2 is SYDVKM. V lost 11 bases and J lost 1, with 11 bases in between. The CDR3 runs 12 residues. The CDR3 is CAARQQNTEAFF. The CDR3 nucleotides read TGTGCCGCCCGACAGCAGAACACTGAAGCTTTCTTT.

Notes on this clone: The junction differs from germline at one of its ends, possibly a read error. Other DNA sequences from this sample encode an identical CDR3 as well. The chain employs TRBV11-2 and TRBJ2-7; 8 bases match TRBD2. Germline loops: CDR1 SGHAT, CDR2 FQNNGV. The CDR3 length is 15 residues. This chain's CDR3 is CASSLVSGSSYEQYF. CDR3 bases: TGTGCCAGCAGTTTAGTCAGCGGGAGCTCCTACGAGCAGTACTTC.

The genes are TRBV25-1 and TRBJ2-1, with D perhaps matching TRBD1 (5 bases). Trimming cost V 3 bases and J 0 bases, with 12 bases left between them. CDR1 and CDR2 from the germline V gene are MGHDK and SYGVNS. The CDR3 consists of 16 residues. CDR3 protein: CASSESKGLSYNEQFF. The CDR3 coding sequence is TGTGCCAGCAGTGAGAGTAAGGGGCTCTCCTACAATGAGCAGTTCTTC. The full variable domain, rest sourced from reference TRBV25-1 and TRBJ2-1, is EADIYQTPRYLVIGTGKKITLECSQTMGHDKMYWYQQDPGMELHLIHYSYGVNSTEKGDLSSESTVSRIRTEHFPLTLESARPSHTSQYLCASSESKGLSYNEQFFGPGTRLTVL.

This clone was counted a single time. The genes are TRBV6-6 and TRBJ2-1; 14 bases align to TRBD2. Germline CDR1 and CDR2: MNHNY and SVGAGI (reference sequence). The ends lost 0 bases at V and 8 bases at J; junction bases unmatched: 3. The CDR3 has 16 amino acids. CDR3 loop: CASSYSRTSGRHEQFF. The CDR3 coding sequence is TGTGCCAGCAGTTACTCGAGGACTAGCGGGAGGCATGAGCAGTTCTTC.

The chain combines TRBV5-1 with TRBJ2-2; TRBD2 matches at 10 bases. There are 16 residues in the CDR3. V dropped 2 bases and J dropped 4; count of bases not matched to a gene: 5. In germline, CDR1 is SGHRS, CDR2 YFSETQ. The DNA for the CDR3 is TGCGCCAGCAGCTTAGAGACTAGCGGGCCCACCGGGGAGCTGTTTTTT. This gives the protein CASSLETSGPTGELFF. The full variable domain, its missing parts supplied by reference TRBV5-1 and TRBJ2-2, is KAGVTQTPRYLIKTRGQQVTLSCSPISGHRSVSWYQQTPGQGLQFLFEYFSETQRNKGNFPGRFSGRQFSNSRSEMNVSTLELGDSALYLCASSLETSGPTGELFFGEGSRLTVL.

The rearrangement joins TRBV7-9 to TRBJ2-2; D possibly corresponds to TRBD1 (5 bases). CDR3 length equals 15 residues. Trimming shortened V by 6 bases and J by 7 bases, and 18 bases separated the two germline ends. The germline V gene has CDR1 SEHNR and CDR2 FQNEAQ (reference sequence). The CDR3 reads CASSPSLGESGELFF. Written as DNA, the CDR3 is TGTGCCAGCAGTCCCTCGCTAGGGGAAAGCGGGGAGCTGTTTTTT.

This sequence joins TRBV9 and TRBJ1-6; 8 nucleotides align to TRBD1. The CDR3 has 15 residues. Trimming took 4 bases from V and 8 from J; bases not matched to a gene: 8. Germline V gives CDR1 SGDLS, CDR2 YYNGEE. The CDR3 DNA reads as TGTGCCAGCAGCCCCCGCCCAGGGGGCGATTCACCCCTCCACTTT. It is translated as CASSPRPGGDSPLHF.

With respect to this clone: Other nucleotide sequences in the sample specify the same CDR3. V gene TRBV4-2 combines with J gene TRBJ2-3; 9 bases map to TRBD2. Trimming at V came to 3 bases and at J to 4 bases, leaving 2 bases not matched to a gene. Germline lookup yields CDR1 LGHNA and CDR2 YNFKEQ. CDR3 length: 14 amino acids. CDR3 in DNA: TGTGCCAGCAGCCAGGGACTAGCTCCAGATACGCAGTATTTT. This sequence encodes CASSQGLAPDTQYF.

The V call is TRBV15, the J call TRBJ2-7; D may be TRBD1 (5 bases). Between the trimmed V and J ends, which lost 0 bases and 3 bases, there was a span of 9 bases. Germline CDR1 and CDR2: LNHNV and YYDKDF (reference sequence). The CDR3 runs 14 residues. Here the CDR3 DNA reads TGTGCCACCAGCAGAGAGACAGTGAACTACGAGCAGTACTTC. Translating it yields CATSRETVNYEQYF.

This chain connects TRBV10-2 to TRBJ2-3; 8 nucleotides match TRBD1. Germline V lookup: CDR1 WSHSY, CDR2 SAAADI. The junction had 12 bases not matched to a gene; V was cut back by 3 bases and J by 4 bases. The CDR3 extends over 17 amino acids. The CDR3 region is CASSDLQGAQEADTQYF. The DNA for the CDR3 is TGCGCCAGCAGTGACCTCCAGGGGGCGCAGGAAGCAGATACGCAGTATTTT.

About this clone: The same CDR3 also results from other DNA sequences found in this sample. This chain joins TRBV18 and TRBJ2-7, with D unresolved. The CDR3 extends over 13 amino acids. The V end lost 3 bases, the J end lost 2 bases, and 8 bases lay between the germline ends. In germline, CDR1 is KGHSH, CDR2 LQKENI. CDR3: CASSPTATYEQYF. The DNA for the CDR3 is TGTGCCAGCTCACCCACAGCCACCTACGAGCAGTACTTC.

This sequence joins TRBV7-6 and TRBJ1-2, with D possibly matching TRBD1 (6 bases). This CDR3 region has 15 residues. V was cut by 4 bases and J by 4 bases, with 16 bases left in between. Germline V CDR1 and CDR2: SGHVS, FNYEAQ. CDR3 amino acids: CASSYDPTGTYGYTF. In nucleotides, the CDR3 is TGTGCCAGCAGCTATGACCCAACAGGGACCTATGGCTACACCTTC.

The chain has TRBV10-3 and TRBJ2-7, with D perhaps matching TRBD2 (7 bases). Per germline, CDR1 ENHRY and CDR2 SYGVKD. There are 12 residues in the CDR3. With 8 bases removed from V and 6 bases from J, the gap between germline ends came to 14 bases. The CDR3 protein is CAILGGGGEQYF. DNA of the CDR3: TGTGCCATCCTGGGCGGGGGCGGCGAGCAGTACTTC.